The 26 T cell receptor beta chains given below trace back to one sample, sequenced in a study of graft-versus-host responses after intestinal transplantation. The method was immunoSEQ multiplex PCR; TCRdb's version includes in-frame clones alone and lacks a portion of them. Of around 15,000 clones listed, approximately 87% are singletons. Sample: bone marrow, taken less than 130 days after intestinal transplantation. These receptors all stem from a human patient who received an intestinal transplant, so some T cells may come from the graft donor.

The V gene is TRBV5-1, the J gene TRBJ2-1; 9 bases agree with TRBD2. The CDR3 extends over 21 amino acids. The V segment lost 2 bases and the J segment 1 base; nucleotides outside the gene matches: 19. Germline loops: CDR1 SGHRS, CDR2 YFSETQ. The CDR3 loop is CASSLRRLGLARVFSYNEQFF. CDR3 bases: TGCGCCAGCAGCTTACGAAGGTTGGGACTAGCTAGAGTTTTTTCCTACAATGAGCAGTTCTTC.

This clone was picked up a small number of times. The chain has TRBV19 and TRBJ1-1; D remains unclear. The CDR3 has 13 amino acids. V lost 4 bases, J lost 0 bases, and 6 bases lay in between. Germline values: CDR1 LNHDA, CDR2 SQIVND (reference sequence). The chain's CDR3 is CASSKFLNTEAFF. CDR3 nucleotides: TGTGCCAGTAGTAAGTTTTTGAACACTGAAGCTTTCTTT.

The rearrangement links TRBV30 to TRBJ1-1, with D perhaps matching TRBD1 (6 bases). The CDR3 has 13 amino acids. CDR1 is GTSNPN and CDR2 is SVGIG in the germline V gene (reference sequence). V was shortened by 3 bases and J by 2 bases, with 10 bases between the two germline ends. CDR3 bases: TGTGCCTGGAGCCTACAGGGAAACACTGAAGCTTTCTTT. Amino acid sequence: CAWSLQGNTEAFF.

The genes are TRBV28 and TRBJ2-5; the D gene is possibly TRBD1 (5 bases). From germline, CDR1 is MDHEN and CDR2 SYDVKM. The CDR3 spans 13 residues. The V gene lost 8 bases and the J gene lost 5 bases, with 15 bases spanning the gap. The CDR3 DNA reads TGTGCCAGCTCCAGGGTCCAGGAGGAGACCCAGTACTTC. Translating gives CASSRVQEETQYF. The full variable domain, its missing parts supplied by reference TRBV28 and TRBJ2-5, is DVKVTQSSRYLVKRTGEKVFLECVQDMDHENMFWYRQDPGLGLRLIYFSYDVKMKEKGDIPEGYSVSREKKERFSLILESASTNQTSMYLCASSRVQEETQYFGPGTRLLVL.

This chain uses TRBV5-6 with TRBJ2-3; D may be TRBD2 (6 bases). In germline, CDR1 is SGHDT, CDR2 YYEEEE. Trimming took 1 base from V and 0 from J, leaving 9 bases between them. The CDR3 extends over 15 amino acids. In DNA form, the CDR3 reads TGTGCCAGCAGCTTGCATGGGACTAGCACAGATACGCAGTATTTT. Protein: CASSLHGTSTDTQYF.

CDR3 region: CASHRQGVHEQYF. In DNA, the CDR3 is TGCGCCAGCCACCGACAGGGAGTCCACGAGCAGTACTTC. The chain links TRBV10-1 to TRBJ2-7; 7 bases are a match to TRBD1. This CDR3 contains 13 residues. CDR1 is WNHNN and CDR2 is SYGVQD in the germline V gene (reference sequence). V lost 8 bases and J lost 5; bases outside the gene matches: 9.

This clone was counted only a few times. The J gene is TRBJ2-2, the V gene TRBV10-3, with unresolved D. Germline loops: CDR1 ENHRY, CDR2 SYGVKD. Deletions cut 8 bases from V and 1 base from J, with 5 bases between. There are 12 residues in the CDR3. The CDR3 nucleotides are TGTGCCATCGGGATGAACACCGGGGAGCTGTTTTTT. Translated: CAIGMNTGELFF.

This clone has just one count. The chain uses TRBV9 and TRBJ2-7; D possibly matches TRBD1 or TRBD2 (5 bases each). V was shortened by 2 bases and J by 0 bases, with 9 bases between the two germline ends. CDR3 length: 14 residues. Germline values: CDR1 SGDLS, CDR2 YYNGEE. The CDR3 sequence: CASSVGVFSYEQYF. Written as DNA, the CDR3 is TGTGCCAGCAGCGTGGGGGTGTTCTCCTACGAGCAGTACTTC.

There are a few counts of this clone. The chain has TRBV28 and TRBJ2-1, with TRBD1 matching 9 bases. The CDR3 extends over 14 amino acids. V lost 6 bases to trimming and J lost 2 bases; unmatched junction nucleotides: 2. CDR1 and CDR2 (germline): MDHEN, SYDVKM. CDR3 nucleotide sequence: TGTGCCAGCAGAACAGGGGGCGCCTACAATGAGCAGTTCTTC. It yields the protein CASRTGGAYNEQFF.

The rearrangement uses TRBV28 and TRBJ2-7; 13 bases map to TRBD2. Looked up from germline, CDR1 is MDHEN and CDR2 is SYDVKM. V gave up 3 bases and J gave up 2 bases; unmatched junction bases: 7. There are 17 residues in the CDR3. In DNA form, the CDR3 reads TGTGCCAGCAGTTTGTTCCCCGGGACTAGCGGGACCTACGAGCAGTACTTC. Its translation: CASSLFPGTSGTYEQYF.

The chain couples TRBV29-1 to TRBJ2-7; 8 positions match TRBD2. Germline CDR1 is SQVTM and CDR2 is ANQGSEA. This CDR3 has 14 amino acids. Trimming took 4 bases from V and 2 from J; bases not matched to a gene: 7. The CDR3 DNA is TGCAGCGTTGCAGGTCCGGGAGGGACCTACGAGCAGTACTTC. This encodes CSVAGPGGTYEQYF.

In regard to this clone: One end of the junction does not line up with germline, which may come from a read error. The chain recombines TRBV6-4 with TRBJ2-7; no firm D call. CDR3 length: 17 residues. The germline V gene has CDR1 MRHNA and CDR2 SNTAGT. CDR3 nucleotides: TGTGCCAGCAGTTACTCGATACCCTCTGCGCTAGCCTACGAGCAGTACTTC. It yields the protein CASSYSIPSALAYEQYF.

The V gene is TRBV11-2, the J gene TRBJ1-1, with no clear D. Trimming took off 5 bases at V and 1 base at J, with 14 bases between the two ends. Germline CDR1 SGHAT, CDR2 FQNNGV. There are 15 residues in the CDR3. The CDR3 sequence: CASSAHLDRNTEAFF. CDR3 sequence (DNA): TGTGCCAGCAGCGCCCATTTGGACCGGAACACTGAAGCTTTCTTT.

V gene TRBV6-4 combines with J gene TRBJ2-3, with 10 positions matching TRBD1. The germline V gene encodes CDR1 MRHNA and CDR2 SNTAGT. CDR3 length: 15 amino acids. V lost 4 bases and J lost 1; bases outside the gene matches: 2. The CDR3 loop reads CASSVGTGGTDTQYF. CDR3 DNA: TGTGCCAGCAGTGTCGGGACAGGGGGCACAGATACGCAGTATTTT.

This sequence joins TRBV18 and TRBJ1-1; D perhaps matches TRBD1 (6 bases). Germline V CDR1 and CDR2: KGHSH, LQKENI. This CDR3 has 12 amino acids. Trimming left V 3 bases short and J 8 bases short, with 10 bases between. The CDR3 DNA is TGTGCCAGCTCACCCCTCGACAGGGAAGCTTTCTTT. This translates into CASSPLDREAFF.

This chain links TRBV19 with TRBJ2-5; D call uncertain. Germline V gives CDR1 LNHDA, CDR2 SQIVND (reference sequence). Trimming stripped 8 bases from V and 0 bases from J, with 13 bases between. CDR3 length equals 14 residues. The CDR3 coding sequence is TGTGCCAGTCCCAGGCATCTGTACCAAGAGACCCAGTACTTC. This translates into CASPRHLYQETQYF.

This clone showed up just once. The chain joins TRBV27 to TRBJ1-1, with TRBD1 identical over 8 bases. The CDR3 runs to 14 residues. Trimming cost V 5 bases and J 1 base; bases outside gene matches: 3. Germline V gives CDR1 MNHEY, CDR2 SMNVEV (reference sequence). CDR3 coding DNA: TGTGCCAGCAGTATACAGGGGGAGAACACTGAAGCTTTCTTT. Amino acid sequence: CASSIQGENTEAFF.

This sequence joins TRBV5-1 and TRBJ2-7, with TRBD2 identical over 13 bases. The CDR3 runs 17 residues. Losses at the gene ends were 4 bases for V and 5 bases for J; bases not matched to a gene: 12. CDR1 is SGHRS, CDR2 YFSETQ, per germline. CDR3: CASSDRTGTSGIHEQYF. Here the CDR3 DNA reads TGCGCCAGCAGCGACAGAACCGGGACTAGCGGGATTCACGAGCAGTACTTC.

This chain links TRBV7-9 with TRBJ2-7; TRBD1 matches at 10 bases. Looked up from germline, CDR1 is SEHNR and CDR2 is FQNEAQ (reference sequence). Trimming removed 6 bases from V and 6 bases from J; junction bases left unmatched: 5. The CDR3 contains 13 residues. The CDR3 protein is CASSGDRGTEQYF. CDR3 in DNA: TGTGCCAGCAGTGGGGACAGGGGAACCGAGCAGTACTTC.

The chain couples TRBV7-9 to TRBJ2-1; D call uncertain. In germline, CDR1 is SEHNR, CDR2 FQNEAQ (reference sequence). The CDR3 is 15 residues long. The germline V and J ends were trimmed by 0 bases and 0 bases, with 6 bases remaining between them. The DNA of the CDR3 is TGTGCCAGCAGCTTAGCTAGTAGCTCCTACAATGAGCAGTTCTTC. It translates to CASSLASSSYNEQFF.

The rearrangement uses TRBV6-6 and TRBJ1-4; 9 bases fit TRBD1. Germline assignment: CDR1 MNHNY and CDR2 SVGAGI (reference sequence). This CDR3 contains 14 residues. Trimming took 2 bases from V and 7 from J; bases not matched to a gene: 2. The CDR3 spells CASSYGTGFEKLFF. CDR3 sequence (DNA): TGTGCCAGCAGTTACGGGACAGGGTTTGAAAAACTGTTTTTT.

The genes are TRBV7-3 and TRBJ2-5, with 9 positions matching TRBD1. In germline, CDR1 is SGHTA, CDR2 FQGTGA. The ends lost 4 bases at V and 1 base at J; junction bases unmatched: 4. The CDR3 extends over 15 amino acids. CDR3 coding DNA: TGTGCCAGCAGCTGGGGACAGGGAAGCCAAGAGACCCAGTACTTC. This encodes CASSWGQGSQETQYF.

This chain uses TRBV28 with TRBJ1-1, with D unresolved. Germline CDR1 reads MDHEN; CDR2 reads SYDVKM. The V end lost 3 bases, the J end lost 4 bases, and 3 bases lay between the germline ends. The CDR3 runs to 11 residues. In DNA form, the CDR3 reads TGTGCCAGCAGTTTTGGCACTGAAGCTTTCTTT. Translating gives CASSFGTEAFF.

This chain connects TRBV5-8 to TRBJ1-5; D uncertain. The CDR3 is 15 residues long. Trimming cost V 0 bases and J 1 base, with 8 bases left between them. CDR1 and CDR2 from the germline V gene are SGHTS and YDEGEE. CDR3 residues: CASSLVGGSNQPQHF. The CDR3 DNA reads TGTGCCAGCAGCTTGGTGGGAGGGAGCAATCAGCCCCAGCATTTT.

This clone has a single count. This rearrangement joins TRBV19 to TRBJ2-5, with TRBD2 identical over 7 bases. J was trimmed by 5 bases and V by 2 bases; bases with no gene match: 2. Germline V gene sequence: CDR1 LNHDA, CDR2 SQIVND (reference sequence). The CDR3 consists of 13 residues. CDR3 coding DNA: TGTGCCAGTAGTATATGGGAGGGGGAGACCCAGTACTTC. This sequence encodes CASSIWEGETQYF. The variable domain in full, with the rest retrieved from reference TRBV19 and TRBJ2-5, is DGGITQSPKYLFRKEGQNVTLSCEQNLNHDAMYWYRQDPGQGLRLIYYSQIVNDFQKGDIAEGYSVSREKKESFPLTVTSAQKNPTAFYLCASSIWEGETQYFGPGTRLLVL.

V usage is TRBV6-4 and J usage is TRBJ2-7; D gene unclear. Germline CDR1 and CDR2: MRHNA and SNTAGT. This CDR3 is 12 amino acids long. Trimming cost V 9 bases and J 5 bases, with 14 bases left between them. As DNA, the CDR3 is TGTGCCAGGTCCCTAATTACGAACGAGCAGTACTTC. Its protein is CARSLITNEQYF.